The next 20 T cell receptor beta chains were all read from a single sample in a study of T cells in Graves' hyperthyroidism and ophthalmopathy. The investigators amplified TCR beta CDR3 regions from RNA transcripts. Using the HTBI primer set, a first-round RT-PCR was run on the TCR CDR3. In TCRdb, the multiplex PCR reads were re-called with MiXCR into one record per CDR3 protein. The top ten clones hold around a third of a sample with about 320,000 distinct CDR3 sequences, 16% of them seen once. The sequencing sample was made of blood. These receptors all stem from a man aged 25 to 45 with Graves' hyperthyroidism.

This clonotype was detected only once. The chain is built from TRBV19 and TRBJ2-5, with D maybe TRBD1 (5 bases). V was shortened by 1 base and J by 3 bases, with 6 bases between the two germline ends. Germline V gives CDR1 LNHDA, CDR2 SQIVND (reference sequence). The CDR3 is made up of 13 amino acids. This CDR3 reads CASSIAREETQYF. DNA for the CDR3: TGTGCCAGTAGTATAGCCAGGGAAGAGACCCAGTACTTC. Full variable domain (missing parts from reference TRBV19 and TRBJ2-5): DGGITQSPKYLFRKEGQNVTLSCEQNLNHDAMYWYRQDPGQGLRLIYYSQIVNDFQKGDIAEGYSVSREKKESFPLTVTSAQKNPTAFYLCASSIAREETQYFGPGTRLLVL.

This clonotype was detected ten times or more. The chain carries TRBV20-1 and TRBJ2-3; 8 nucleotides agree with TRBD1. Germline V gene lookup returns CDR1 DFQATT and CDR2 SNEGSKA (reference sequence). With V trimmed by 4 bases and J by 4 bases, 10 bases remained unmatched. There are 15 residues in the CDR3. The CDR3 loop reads CSANPPRGQADTQYF. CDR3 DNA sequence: TGCAGTGCTAACCCCCCCAGGGGGCAGGCAGATACGCAGTATTTT.

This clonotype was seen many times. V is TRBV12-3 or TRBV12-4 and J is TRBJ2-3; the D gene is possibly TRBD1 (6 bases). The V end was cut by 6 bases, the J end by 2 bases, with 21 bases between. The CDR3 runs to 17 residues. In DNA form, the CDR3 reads TGTGCCAGCAGCTCTCGGACAGCTCTTCCACACACAGATACGCAGTATTTT. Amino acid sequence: CASSSRTALPHTDTQYF.

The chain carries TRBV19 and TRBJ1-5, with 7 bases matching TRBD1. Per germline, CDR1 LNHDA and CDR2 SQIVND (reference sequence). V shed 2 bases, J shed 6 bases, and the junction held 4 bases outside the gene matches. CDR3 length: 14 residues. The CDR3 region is CASSIRQGGQPQHF. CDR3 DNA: TGTGCCAGTAGTATAAGACAGGGCGGTCAGCCCCAGCATTTT.

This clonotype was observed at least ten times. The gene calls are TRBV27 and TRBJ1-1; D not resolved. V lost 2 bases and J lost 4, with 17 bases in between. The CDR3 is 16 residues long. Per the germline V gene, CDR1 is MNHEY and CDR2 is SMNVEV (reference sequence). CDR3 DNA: TGTGCCAGCAGTTTAATCGGTACGGCTTGGGTCACTGAAGCTTTCTTT. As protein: CASSLIGTAWVTEAFF.

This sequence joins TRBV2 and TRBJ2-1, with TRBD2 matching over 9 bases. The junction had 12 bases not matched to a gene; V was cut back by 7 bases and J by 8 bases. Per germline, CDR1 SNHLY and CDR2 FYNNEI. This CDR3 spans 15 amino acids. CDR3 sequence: CASISGLAGFDEQFF. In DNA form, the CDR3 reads TGTGCCAGCATATCGGGGCTAGCGGGATTCGATGAGCAGTTCTTC. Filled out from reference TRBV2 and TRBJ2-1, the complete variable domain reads EPEVTQTPSHQVTQMGQEVILRCVPISNHLYFYWYRQILGQKVEFLVSFYNNEISEKSEIFDDQFSVERPDGSNFTLKIRSTKLEDSAMYFCASISGLAGFDEQFFGPGTRLTVL.

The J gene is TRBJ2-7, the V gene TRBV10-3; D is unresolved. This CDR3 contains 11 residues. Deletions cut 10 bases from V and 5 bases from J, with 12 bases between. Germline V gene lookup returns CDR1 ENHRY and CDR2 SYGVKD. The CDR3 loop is CATWSTNEQYF. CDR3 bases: TGTGCCACCTGGAGCACTAACGAGCAGTACTTC.

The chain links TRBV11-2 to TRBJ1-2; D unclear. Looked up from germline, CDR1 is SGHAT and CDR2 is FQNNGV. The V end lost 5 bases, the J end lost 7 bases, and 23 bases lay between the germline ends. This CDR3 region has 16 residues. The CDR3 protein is CASSPLGNSRAGGYTF. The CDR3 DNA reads TGTGCCAGCAGCCCCCTGGGAAATAGCAGAGCCGGTGGCTACACCTTC.

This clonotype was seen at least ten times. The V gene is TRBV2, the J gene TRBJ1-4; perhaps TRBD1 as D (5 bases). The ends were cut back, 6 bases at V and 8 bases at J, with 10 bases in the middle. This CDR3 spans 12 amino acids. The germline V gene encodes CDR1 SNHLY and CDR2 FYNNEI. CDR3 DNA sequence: TGTGCCAGCAGGGGGGGAAGAGAAAAACTGTTTTTT. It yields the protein CASRGGREKLFF.

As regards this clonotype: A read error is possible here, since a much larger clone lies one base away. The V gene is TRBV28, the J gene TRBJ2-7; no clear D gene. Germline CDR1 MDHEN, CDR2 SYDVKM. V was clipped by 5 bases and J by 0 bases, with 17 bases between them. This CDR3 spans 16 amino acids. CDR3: CASSALNTADSYEQYF. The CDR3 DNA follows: TGTGCCAGCAGTGCCCTTAACACAGCCGACTCCTACGAGCAGTACTTC.

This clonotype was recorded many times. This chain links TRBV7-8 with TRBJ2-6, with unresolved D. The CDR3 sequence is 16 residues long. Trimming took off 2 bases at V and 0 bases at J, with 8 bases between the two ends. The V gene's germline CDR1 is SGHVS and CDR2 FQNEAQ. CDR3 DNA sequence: TGTGCCAGCAGCTTACACCCGAGCTCTGGGGCCAACGTCCTGACTTTC. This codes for CASSLHPSSGANVLTF.

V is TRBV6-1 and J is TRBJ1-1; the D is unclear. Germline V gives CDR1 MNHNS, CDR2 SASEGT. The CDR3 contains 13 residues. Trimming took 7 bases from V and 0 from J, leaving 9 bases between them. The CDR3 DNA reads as TGTGCCAGCACCTTTAGCATGAACACTGAAGCTTTCTTT. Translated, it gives CASTFSMNTEAFF.

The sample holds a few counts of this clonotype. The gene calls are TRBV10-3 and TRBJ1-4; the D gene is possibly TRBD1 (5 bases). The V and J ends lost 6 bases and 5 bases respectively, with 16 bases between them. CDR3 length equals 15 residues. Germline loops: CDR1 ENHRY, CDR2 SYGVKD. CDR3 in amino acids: CAISPQKGSNEKLFF. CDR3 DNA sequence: TGTGCCATCAGCCCCCAGAAGGGGTCGAATGAAAAACTGTTTTTT.

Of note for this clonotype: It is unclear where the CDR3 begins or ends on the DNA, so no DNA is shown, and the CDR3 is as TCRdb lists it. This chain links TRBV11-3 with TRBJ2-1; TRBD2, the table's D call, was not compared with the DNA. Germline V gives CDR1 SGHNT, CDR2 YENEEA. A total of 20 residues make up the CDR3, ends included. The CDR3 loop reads CASSFYICSSRGLSYNEQFF.

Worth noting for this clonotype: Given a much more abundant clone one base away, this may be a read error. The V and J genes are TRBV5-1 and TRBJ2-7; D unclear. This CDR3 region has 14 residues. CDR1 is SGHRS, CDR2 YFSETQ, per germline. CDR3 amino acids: CASSFDKPYYERYF. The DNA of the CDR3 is TGCGCCAGCAGCTTTGACAAGCCGTACTACGAGCGGTACTTC. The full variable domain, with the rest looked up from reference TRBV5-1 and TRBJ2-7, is KAGVTQTPRYLIKTRGQQVTLSCSPISGHRSVSWYQQTPGQGLQFLFEYFSETQRNKGNFPGRFSGRQFSNSRSEMNVSTLELGDSALYLCASSFDKPYYERYFGPGTRLTVT.

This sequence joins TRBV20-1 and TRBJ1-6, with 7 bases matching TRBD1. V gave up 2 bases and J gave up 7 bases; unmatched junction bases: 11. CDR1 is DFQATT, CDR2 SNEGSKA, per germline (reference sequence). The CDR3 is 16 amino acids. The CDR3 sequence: CSARFDRGPRNSPLHF. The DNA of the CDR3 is TGCAGTGCTAGATTCGATAGGGGGCCACGCAATTCACCCCTCCACTTT.

CDR3 sequence (DNA): TGTGCCAGCAGCCCGGACAGGGTCGCCTACGAGCAGTACTTC. Translating gives CASSPDRVAYEQYF. The V gene is TRBV7-2, the J gene TRBJ2-7, with 8 positions matching TRBD1. Germline CDR1 and CDR2: SGHTA and FQGNSA. V lost 5 bases, J lost 2 bases, and 5 bases stayed unmatched. The CDR3 consists of 14 residues.

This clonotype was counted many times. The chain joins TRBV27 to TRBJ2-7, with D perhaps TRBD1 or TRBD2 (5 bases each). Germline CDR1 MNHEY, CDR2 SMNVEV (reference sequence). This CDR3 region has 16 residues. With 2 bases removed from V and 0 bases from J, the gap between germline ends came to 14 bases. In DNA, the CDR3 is TGTGCCAGCAGTTTAGGGGGAACGGACTCCTCCTACGAGCAGTACTTC. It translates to CASSLGGTDSSYEQYF.

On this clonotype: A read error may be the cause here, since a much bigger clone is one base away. The CDR3: CATSSGPETQYF. CDR3 DNA: TGTGCCACCAGCAGTGGGCCCGAGACCCAGTACTTC. The rearrangement uses TRBV15 and TRBJ2-5; no clear D. V lost 3 bases and J lost 5, with 7 bases in between. Germline loops: CDR1 LNHNV, CDR2 YYDKDF (reference sequence). The CDR3 contains 12 residues.

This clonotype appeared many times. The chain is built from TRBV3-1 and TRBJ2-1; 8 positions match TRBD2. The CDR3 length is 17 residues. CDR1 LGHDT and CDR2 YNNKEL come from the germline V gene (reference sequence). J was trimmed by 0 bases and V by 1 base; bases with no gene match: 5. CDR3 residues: CASSQGTSSLSYNEQFF. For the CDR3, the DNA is TGTGCCAGCAGCCAAGGGACTAGCTCCCTCTCCTACAATGAGCAGTTCTTC.